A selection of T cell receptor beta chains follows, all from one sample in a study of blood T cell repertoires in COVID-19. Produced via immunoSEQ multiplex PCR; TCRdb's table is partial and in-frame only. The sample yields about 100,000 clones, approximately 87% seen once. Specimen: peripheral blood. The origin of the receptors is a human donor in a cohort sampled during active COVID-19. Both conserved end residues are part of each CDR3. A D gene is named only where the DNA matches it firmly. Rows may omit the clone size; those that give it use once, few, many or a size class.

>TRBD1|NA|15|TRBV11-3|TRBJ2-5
TGTGCCAGCAGCCCCGGGACAGCTCGCCAAGAGACCCAGTACTTC
CASSPGTARQETQYF
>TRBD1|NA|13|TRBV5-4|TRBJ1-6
TGTGCCAGCAGCCAACAGGGGTATTCACCCCTCCACTTT
CASSQQGYSPLHF
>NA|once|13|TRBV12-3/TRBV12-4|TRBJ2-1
TGTGCCAGCAGTTTATGGGGCCTCAACCCCCAGTTCTTC
CASSLWGLNPQFF
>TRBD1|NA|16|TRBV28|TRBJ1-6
TGTGCCAGCAGTCTAGCGGACAGGGGGCGGAATTCACCCCTCCACTTT
CASSLADRGRNSPLHF
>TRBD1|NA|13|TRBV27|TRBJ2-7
TGTGCCAGCGGACAGGGGGCTAAGTACGAGCAGTACTTC
CASGQGAKYEQYF
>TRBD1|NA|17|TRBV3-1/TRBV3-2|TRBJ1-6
TGTGCCAGCAGCCAAGCTATTCGGACAGGGTCAGGTTCACCCCTCCACTTT
CASSQAIRTGSGSPLHF
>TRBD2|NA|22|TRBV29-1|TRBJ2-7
TGCAGCGTTGAATTCGGGGCAGCGGGAGGCCAAAAGCATTTCCGGGAATACTACGAGCAGTACTTC
CSVEFGAAGGQKHFREYYEQYF
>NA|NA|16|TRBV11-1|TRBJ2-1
TGTGCCAGCAGCTTAGCCCGGGGAGATTCCTACAATGAGCAGTTCTTC
CASSLARGDSYNEQFF
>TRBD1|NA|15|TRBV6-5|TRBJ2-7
TGTGCCAGCAGTTACTACCACAGGGGGTCCTACGAGCAGTACTTC
CASSYYHRGSYEQYF
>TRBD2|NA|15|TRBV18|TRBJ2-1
TGTGCCAGCTCACCGGCTAGCGGGAGTGGGAATGAGCAGTTCTTC
CASSPASGSGNEQFF